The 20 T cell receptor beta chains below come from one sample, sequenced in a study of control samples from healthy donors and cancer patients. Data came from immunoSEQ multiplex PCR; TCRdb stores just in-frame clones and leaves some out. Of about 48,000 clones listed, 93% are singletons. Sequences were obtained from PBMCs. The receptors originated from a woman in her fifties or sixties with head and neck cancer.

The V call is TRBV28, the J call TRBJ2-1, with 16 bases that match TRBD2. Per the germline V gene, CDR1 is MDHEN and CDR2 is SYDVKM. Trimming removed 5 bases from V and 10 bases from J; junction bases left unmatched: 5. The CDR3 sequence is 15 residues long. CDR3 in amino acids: CASSTGTSGRGEQFF. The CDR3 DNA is TGTGCCAGCAGTACCGGGACTAGCGGGAGGGGAGAGCAGTTCTTC.

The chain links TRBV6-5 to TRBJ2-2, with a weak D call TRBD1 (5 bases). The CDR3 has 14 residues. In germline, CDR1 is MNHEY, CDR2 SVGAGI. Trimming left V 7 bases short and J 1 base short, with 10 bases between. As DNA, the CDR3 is TGTGCCAGCATTTCGACAGTGAACACCGGGGAGCTGTTTTTT. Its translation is CASISTVNTGELFF.

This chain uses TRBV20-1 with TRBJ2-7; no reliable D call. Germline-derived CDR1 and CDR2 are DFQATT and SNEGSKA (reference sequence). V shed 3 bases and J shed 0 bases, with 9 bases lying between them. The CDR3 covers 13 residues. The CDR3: CSASQPPSYEQYF. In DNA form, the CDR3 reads TGCAGTGCTAGTCAACCCCCCTCCTACGAGCAGTACTTC.

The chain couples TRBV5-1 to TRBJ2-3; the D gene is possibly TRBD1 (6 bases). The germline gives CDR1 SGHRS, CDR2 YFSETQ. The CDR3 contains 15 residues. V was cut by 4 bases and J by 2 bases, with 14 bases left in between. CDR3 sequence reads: CASSATRGTTDTQYF. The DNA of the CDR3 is TGCGCCAGCAGCGCTACTAGGGGGACCACAGATACGCAGTATTTT.

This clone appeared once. The chain's CDR3 is CASSPSSAGTQYF. CDR3 in DNA: TGTGCCAGCAGCCCCAGTTCGGCCGGGACCCAGTACTTC. V and J are TRBV7-9 and TRBJ2-5; D ambiguous. The CDR3 is made up of 13 amino acids. Germline V CDR1 and CDR2: SEHNR, FQNEAQ (reference sequence). V was pared by 5 bases and J by 7 bases, with 14 bases between.

For the CDR3, the DNA is TGTGCCAGCAGGTTAGGGTGGCCAAATGAAAAACTGTTTTTT. Its translation is CASRLGWPNEKLFF. The chain uses TRBV28 and TRBJ1-4; D gene ambiguous. The CDR3 extends over 14 amino acids. In germline, CDR1 is MDHEN, CDR2 SYDVKM. Trimming shortened V by 6 bases and J by 5 bases, and 13 bases separated the two germline ends.

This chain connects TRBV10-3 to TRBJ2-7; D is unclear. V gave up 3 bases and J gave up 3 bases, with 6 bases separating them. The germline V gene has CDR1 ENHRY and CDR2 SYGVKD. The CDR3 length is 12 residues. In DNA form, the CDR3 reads TGTGCCATCAGTGAAGAGAACTACGAGCAGTACTTC. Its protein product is CAISEENYEQYF.

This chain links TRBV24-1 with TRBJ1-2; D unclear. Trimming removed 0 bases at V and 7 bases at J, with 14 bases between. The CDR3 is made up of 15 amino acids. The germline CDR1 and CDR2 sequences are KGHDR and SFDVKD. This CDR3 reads CATSDLVGPDPGYTF. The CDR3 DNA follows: TGTGCCACCAGTGATTTGGTGGGTCCAGATCCTGGCTACACCTTC.

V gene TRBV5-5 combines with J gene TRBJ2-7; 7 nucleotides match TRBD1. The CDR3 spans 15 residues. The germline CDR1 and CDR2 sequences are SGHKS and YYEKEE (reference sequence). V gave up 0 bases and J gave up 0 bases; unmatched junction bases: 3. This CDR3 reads CASSLVPGGSYEQYF. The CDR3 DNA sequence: TGTGCCAGCAGCTTGGTGCCAGGGGGCTCCTACGAGCAGTACTTC.

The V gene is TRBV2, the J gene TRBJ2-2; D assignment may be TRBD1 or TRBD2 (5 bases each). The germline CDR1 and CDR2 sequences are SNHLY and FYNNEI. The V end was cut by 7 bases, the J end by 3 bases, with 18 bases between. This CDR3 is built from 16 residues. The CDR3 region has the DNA TGTGCCAGCACCGACGGGGCCCCCCCCTACACCGGGGAGCTGTTTTTT. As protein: CASTDGAPPYTGELFF. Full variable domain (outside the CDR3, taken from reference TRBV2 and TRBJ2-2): EPEVTQTPSHQVTQMGQEVILRCVPISNHLYFYWYRQILGQKVEFLVSFYNNEISEKSEIFDDQFSVERPDGSNFTLKIRSTKLEDSAMYFCASTDGAPPYTGELFFGEGSRLTVL.

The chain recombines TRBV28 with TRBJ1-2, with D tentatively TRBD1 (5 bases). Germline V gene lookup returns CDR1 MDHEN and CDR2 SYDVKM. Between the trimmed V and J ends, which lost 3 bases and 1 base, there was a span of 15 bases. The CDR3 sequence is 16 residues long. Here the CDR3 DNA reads TGTGCCAGCAGTTTCTTTCCACAGGACCTTAACTATGGCTACACCTTC. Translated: CASSFFPQDLNYGYTF.

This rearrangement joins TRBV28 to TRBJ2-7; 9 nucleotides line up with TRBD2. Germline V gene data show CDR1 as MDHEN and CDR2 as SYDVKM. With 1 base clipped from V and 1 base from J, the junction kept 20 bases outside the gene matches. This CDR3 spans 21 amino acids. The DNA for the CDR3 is TGTGCCAGCAGTTTATTCCCCCCTACCCAACGCGGGGGGGCCGGTTCCTACGAGCAGTACTTC. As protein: CASSLFPPTQRGGAGSYEQYF. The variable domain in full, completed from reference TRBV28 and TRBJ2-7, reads DVKVTQSSRYLVKRTGEKVFLECVQDMDHENMFWYRQDPGLGLRLIYFSYDVKMKEKGDIPEGYSVSREKKERFSLILESASTNQTSMYLCASSLFPPTQRGGAGSYEQYFGPGTRLTVT.

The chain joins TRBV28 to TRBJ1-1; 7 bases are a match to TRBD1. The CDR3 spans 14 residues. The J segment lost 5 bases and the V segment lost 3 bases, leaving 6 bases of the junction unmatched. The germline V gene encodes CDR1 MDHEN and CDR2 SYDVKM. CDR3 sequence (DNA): TGTGCCAGCAGTTTCACAGGGGTAGAAACTGAAGCTTTCTTT. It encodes CASSFTGVETEAFF.

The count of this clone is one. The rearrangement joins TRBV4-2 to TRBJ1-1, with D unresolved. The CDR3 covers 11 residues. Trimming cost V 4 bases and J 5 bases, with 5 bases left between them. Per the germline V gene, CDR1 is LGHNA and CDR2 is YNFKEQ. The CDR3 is CASSLGTEAFF. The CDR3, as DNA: TGTGCCAGCAGCCTAGGGACTGAAGCTTTCTTT.

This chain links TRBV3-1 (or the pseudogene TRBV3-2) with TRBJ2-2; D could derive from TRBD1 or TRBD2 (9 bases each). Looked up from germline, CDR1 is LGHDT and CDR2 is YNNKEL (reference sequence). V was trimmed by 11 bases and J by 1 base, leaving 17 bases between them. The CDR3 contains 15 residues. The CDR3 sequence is CARGGGQGNTGELFF. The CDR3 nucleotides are TGTGCCCGCGGGGGGGGACAGGGGAACACCGGGGAGCTGTTTTTT.

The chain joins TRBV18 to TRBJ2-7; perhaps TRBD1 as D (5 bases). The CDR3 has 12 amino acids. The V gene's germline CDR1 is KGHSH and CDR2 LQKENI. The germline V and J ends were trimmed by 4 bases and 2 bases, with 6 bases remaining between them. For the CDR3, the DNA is TGTGCCAGCTCACAGGGGACCTACGAGCAGTACTTC. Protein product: CASSQGTYEQYF.

The CDR3 is CAWSAVGRQVYSYEQYF. The CDR3 nucleotides read TGTGCCTGGAGCGCCGTGGGGAGACAGGTCTACTCCTACGAGCAGTACTTC. The chain carries TRBV30 and TRBJ2-7; maybe TRBD1 (6 bases). The CDR3 is 17 amino acids. The germline CDR1 and CDR2 sequences are GTSNPN and SVGIG (reference sequence). V lost 3 bases and J 0 bases, leaving 21 bases between the germline ends.

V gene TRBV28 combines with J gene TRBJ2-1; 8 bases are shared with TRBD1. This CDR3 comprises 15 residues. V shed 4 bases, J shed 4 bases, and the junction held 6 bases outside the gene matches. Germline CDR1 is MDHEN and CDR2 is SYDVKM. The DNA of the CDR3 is TGTGCCAGCAGTTCGGCCGGGACAGGTTACAATGAGCAGTTCTTC. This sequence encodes CASSSAGTGYNEQFF. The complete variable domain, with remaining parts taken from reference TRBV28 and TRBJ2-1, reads DVKVTQSSRYLVKRTGEKVFLECVQDMDHENMFWYRQDPGLGLRLIYFSYDVKMKEKGDIPEGYSVSREKKERFSLILESASTNQTSMYLCASSSAGTGYNEQFFGPGTRLTVL.

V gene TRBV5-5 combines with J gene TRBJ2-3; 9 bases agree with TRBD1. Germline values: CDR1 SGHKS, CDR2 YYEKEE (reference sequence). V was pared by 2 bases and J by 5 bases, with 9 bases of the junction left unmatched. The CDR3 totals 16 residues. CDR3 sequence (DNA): TGTGCCAGCAGCTTCCTGACAGGGGGAGGATTAGATACGCAGTATTTT. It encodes CASSFLTGGGLDTQYF.

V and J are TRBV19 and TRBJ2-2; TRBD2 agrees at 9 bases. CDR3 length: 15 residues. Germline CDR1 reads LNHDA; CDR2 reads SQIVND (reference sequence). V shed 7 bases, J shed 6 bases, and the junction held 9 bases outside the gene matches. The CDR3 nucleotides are TGTGCCAGTACTCTCGGGCGGGAGGGCTCCGGGGAGCTGTTTTTT. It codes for CASTLGREGSGELFF.